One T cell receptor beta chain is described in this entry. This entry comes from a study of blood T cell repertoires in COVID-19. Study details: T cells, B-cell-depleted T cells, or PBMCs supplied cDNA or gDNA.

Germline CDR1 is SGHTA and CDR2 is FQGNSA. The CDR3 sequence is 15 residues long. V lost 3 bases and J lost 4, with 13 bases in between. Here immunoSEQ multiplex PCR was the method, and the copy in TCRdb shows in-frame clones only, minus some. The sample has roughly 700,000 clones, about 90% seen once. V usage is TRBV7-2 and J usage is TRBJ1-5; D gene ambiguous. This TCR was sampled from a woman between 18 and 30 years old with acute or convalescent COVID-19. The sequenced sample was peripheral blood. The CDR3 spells CASSLDGRTNQPQHF. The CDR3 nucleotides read TGTGCCAGCAGCTTGGACGGCAGGACTAATCAGCCCCAGCATTTT.